Below are 8 T cell receptor beta chains sequenced from a single sample in a study of T cell responses to AZD1222 COVID-19 vaccine. The repertoire was sequenced with immunoSEQ multiplex PCR; TCRdb's copy has only in-frame clones and lacks some. The data hold some 160,000 clones, with roughly 92% observed a single time. This material consisted of peripheral blood, taken on day 0 of AZD1222 vaccination. All receptors come from an adult in good health.

As concerns this clone: In the same sample, other DNA sequences code for this CDR3. The chain couples TRBV6-5 to TRBJ1-2; D unclear. The V end lost 6 bases, the J end lost 0 bases, and 8 bases lay between the germline ends. CDR1 MNHEY and CDR2 SVGAGI come from the germline V gene. The CDR3 loop spans 13 amino acids. The DNA for the CDR3 is TGTGCCAGCAGGCCCACAGCTAACTATGGCTACACCTTC. Protein product: CASRPTANYGYTF.

This sequence joins TRBV5-5 and TRBJ1-1, with D perhaps TRBD1 (5 bases). The CDR3 loop spans 13 amino acids. CDR1 and CDR2 (germline): SGHKS, YYEKEE (reference sequence). V lost 0 bases and J 3 bases, leaving 6 bases between the germline ends. CDR3 nucleotide sequence: TGTGCCAGCAGCTTGGACAGGTACACTGAAGCTTTCTTT. Its translation is CASSLDRYTEAFF.

The J gene is TRBJ1-2, the V gene TRBV6-4, with a weak D call TRBD1 (5 bases). The V and J ends lost 6 bases and 3 bases respectively, with 11 bases between them. The CDR3 runs 13 residues. The germline V gene has CDR1 MRHNA and CDR2 SNTAGT. The CDR3: CASREGPDYGYTF. In DNA form, the CDR3 reads TGTGCCAGCAGAGAGGGGCCTGACTATGGCTACACCTTC.

The gene calls are TRBV7-2 and TRBJ1-2; D is unresolved. Germline CDR1 reads SGHTA; CDR2 reads FQGNSA. This CDR3 has 14 amino acids. Trimming took 1 base from V and 4 from J, leaving 10 bases between them. CDR3 bases: TGTGCCAGCAGCTTAGTTAACAGAGCCTATGGCTACACCTTC. Protein: CASSLVNRAYGYTF.

This chain links TRBV19 with TRBJ2-1; 9 bases are a match to TRBD1. Germline V lookup: CDR1 LNHDA, CDR2 SQIVND (reference sequence). V trimming: 4 bases; J trimming: 3 bases; junction bases outside the gene matches: 7. The CDR3 length is 16 residues. The CDR3 DNA is TGTGCCAGTAGTAACCCCGGGACAGGGAGCTACAATGAGCAGTTCTTC. This codes for CASSNPGTGSYNEQFF.

V and J are TRBV4-3 and TRBJ1-2; D is perhaps TRBD1 (5 bases). Germline CDR1 is LGHNA and CDR2 is YSLEER. This CDR3 has 14 residues. V gave up 0 bases and J gave up 8 bases, with 13 bases separating them. The CDR3 sequence is CASSQDGDQGGYTF. CDR3 bases: TGCGCCAGCAGCCAAGATGGCGACCAGGGAGGCTACACCTTC.

This clone was detected a few times. The J gene is TRBJ2-5, the V gene TRBV27; 12 bases agree with TRBD2. The V gene end was trimmed by 5 bases and the J gene end by 3 bases; junction bases not matched to a gene: 7. The CDR3 is 16 residues long. CDR1 and CDR2 from the germline V gene are MNHEY and SMNVEV (reference sequence). DNA for the CDR3: TGTGCCAGCAGTACCTCGACTAGCGGGGGAGAAGAGACCCAGTACTTC. It specifies CASSTSTSGGEETQYF.

This chain's CDR3 is CASSLRWQKNTEAFF. CDR3 DNA sequence: TGCGCCAGCAGCTTGCGTTGGCAGAAGAACACTGAAGCTTTCTTT. The chain uses TRBV5-1 and TRBJ1-1; D ambiguous. With 1 base removed from V and 1 base from J, the gap between germline ends came to 11 bases. Per germline, CDR1 SGHRS and CDR2 YFSETQ. The CDR3 has 15 residues.